These 30 T cell receptor beta chains share one sample of origin, sequenced in a study of blood T cells in healthy people across ages. A second PCR of roughly 7 to 11 cycles used a sample-barcoded 5' primer and a J-beta primer mix. TCRdb analysed the 5' RACE reads with MiXCR anew, one entry per CDR3 protein. The sample has around 900,000 distinct CDR3 sequences, just over 50% seen once. The sequenced material came from blood. The receptors come from an older woman in good health.

The V and J genes are TRBV5-1 and TRBJ2-1; D gene unclear. With 6 bases removed from V and 4 bases from J, the gap between germline ends came to 8 bases. This CDR3 spans 12 amino acids. Germline lookup yields CDR1 SGHRS and CDR2 YFSETQ. CDR3 loop: CASTTTYNEQFF. DNA of the CDR3: TGCGCCAGCACGACAACATACAATGAGCAGTTCTTC.

This sequence joins TRBV24-1 and TRBJ1-2; D is possibly TRBD1 (6 bases). Germline CDR1 is KGHDR and CDR2 is SFDVKD. This CDR3 has 15 amino acids. The germline V and J ends were trimmed by 8 bases and 3 bases, with 18 bases remaining between them. The CDR3 protein is CATNHAGEEDYGYTF. In nucleotides, the CDR3 is TGTGCCACCAATCACGCAGGGGAAGAGGACTATGGCTACACCTTC.

The J gene is TRBJ2-5, the V gene TRBV7-6, with a tentative D call TRBD1 (6 bases). V shed 5 bases and J shed 0 bases, with 10 bases lying between them. This CDR3 has 14 amino acids. The V gene's germline CDR1 is SGHVS and CDR2 FNYEAQ. In nucleotides, the CDR3 is TGTGCCAGCAGCACCCGGGACAACCAAGAGACCCAGTACTTC. Translating it yields CASSTRDNQETQYF. The full variable domain, in which reference TRBV7-6 and TRBJ2-5 provide the parts outside the CDR3, is GAGVSQSPRYKVTKRGQDVALRCDPISGHVSLYWYRQALGQGPEFLTYFNYEAQQDKSGLPNDRFSAERPEGSISTLTIQRTEQRDSAMYRCASSTRDNQETQYFGPGTRLLVL.

This clonotype has only a few counts. The chain's CDR3 is CASSFWLFDEQYF. DNA for the CDR3: TGTGCCAGCAGTTTTTGGCTTTTCGACGAGCAGTACTTC. V and J are TRBV6-2 or TRBV6-3 and TRBJ2-5; D remains ambiguous. The J call may be faulty, since TRBJ2-7 better matches the DNA end. The CDR3 totals 13 residues. Germline CDR1 reads MNHEY; CDR2 reads SVGEGT.

The J gene is TRBJ2-3, the V gene TRBV20-1; TRBD2 matches at 9 bases. CDR1 is DFQATT, CDR2 SNEGSKA, per germline (reference sequence). J lost 6 bases, V lost 1 base, and 8 bases had no gene match. This CDR3 region has 15 residues. The CDR3 loop is CSARAGLARADTQYF. CDR3 coding DNA: TGCAGTGCTAGAGCGGGACTAGCCCGAGCGGATACGCAGTATTTT.

V usage is TRBV11-2 and J usage is TRBJ2-5; 9 nucleotides match TRBD1. The CDR3 has 18 residues. V lost 2 bases and J lost 4; bases outside the gene matches: 14. Germline CDR1 reads SGHAT; CDR2 reads FQNNGV. Here the CDR3 DNA reads TGTGCCAGCAGCTTATACCGAGGACAGGGGAGGATGCGAGAGACCCAGTACTTC. Amino acid sequence: CASSLYRGQGRMRETQYF.

V gene TRBV7-2 combines with J gene TRBJ2-7; 9 positions agree with TRBD1. The ends lost 5 bases at V and 1 base at J; junction bases unmatched: 9. Germline values: CDR1 SGHTA, CDR2 FQGNSA. The CDR3 spans 16 residues. CDR3 coding DNA: TGTGCCAGCAGCCCTACTTCCGGGACAGGGTCCTACGAGCAGTACTTC. This sequence encodes CASSPTSGTGSYEQYF.

The chain couples TRBV10-2 to TRBJ1-5, with D possibly matching TRBD1 (5 bases). V shed 6 bases and J shed 0 bases, with 12 bases lying between them. Looked up from germline, CDR1 is WSHSY and CDR2 is SAAADI. CDR3 size: 15 residues. The CDR3 nucleotides read TGCGCCAGCAGACAGACAGCTGATAGCAATCAGCCCCAGCATTTT. This codes for CASRQTADSNQPQHF.

The CDR3 DNA is TGTGCCAGCAGTTTAGCGGGACCTAAGGATGGGACCCAGTACTTC. This sequence encodes CASSLAGPKDGTQYF. The chain is built from TRBV27 and TRBJ2-7; TRBD2 is a possible D gene (6 bases). The DNA matches TRBJ2-5 better at its end, which makes the J call doubtful. Germline V gene lookup returns CDR1 MNHEY and CDR2 SMNVEV (reference sequence). This CDR3 contains 15 residues.

The chain links TRBV4-3 to TRBJ2-1; TRBD2 matches at 7 bases. CDR1 and CDR2 from the germline V gene are LGHNA and YSLEER. The trim removed 0 bases at V and 7 bases at J, leaving 9 bases unmatched. The length of the CDR3 is 16 residues. The CDR3 sequence is CASSQDRKLARNEQFF. DNA for the CDR3: TGCGCCAGCAGCCAAGACAGAAAACTAGCGAGGAATGAGCAGTTCTTC.

This clonotype showed up just a few times. This sequence joins TRBV12-3 or TRBV12-4 and TRBJ1-2; 7 bases match TRBD1. CDR3 size: 14 residues. The V gene end was trimmed by 5 bases and the J gene end by 5 bases; junction bases not matched to a gene: 8. This chain's CDR3 is CASSPDRRGYGYTF. In DNA form, the CDR3 reads TGTGCCAGCAGTCCGGACAGGAGAGGGTATGGCTACACCTTC.

The chain is built from TRBV7-8 and TRBJ2-2; 7 bases map to TRBD1. The CDR3 extends over 16 amino acids. Germline assignment: CDR1 SGHVS and CDR2 FQNEAQ. V gave up 4 bases and J gave up 5 bases; unmatched junction bases: 10. This CDR3 is CASSYRGSVLTGELFF. In nucleotides, the CDR3 is TGTGCCAGCAGCTACAGGGGTTCGGTTCTTACCGGGGAGCTGTTTTTT.

CDR3 amino acids: CATGVLEHIQYF. The CDR3 nucleotides read TGTGCCACAGGGGTCCTCGAACACATTCAGTACTTC. The chain uses TRBV6-2 or TRBV6-3 and TRBJ2-4; weak D call: TRBD1 (6 bases). With 10 bases removed from V and 8 bases from J, the gap between germline ends came to 15 bases. The CDR3 has 12 residues. CDR1 is MNHEY and CDR2 is SVGEGT in the germline V gene.

The V call is TRBV20-1, the J call TRBJ1-6; D unresolved. The CDR3 extends over 16 amino acids. Germline-derived CDR1 and CDR2 are DFQATT and SNEGSKA (reference sequence). Trimming shortened V by 5 bases and J by 0 bases, and 14 bases separated the two germline ends. The chain's CDR3 is CSAFSGLSSYNSPLHF. In DNA form, the CDR3 reads TGCAGTGCTTTCAGTGGATTGAGCTCCTATAATTCACCCCTCCACTTT.

The CDR3 sequence is CASSVGTGEGPQYF. DNA of the CDR3: TGTGCCAGCAGCGTAGGGACAGGGGAGGGCCCGCAGTATTTT. The chain joins TRBV7-6 to TRBJ2-3; 10 bases are shared with TRBD1. Trimming at V came to 5 bases and at J to 10 bases, leaving 9 bases not matched to a gene. CDR1 is SGHVS, CDR2 FNYEAQ, per germline. The CDR3 extends over 14 amino acids.

This chain uses TRBV18 with TRBJ1-1, with 10 nucleotides matching TRBD1. The J segment lost 7 bases and the V segment lost 5 bases, leaving 7 bases of the junction unmatched. The CDR3 has 14 residues. The germline CDR1 and CDR2 sequences are KGHSH and LQKENI. CDR3 sequence: CASSDDRGLGEAFF. The CDR3 DNA follows: TGTGCCAGCTCAGACGACAGGGGGCTCGGTGAAGCTTTCTTT.

This rearrangement joins TRBV6-2 or TRBV6-3 to TRBJ2-3, with a tentative D call TRBD2 (6 bases). V gave up 10 bases and J gave up 0 bases, with 17 bases separating them. This CDR3 is built from 15 residues. Germline V gene data show CDR1 as MNHEY and CDR2 as SVGEGT. The CDR3 nucleotides are TGTGCCACGGGGCATCTAGCGTTTAGCACAGATACGCAGTATTTT. It specifies CATGHLAFSTDTQYF.

The chain recombines TRBV4-1 with TRBJ2-1; a weak D match, TRBD2 (6 bases). Trimming cost V 0 bases and J 10 bases, with 19 bases left between them. Per the germline V gene, CDR1 is MGHRA and CDR2 is YSYEKL. The CDR3 covers 16 residues. The CDR3 DNA reads TGCGCCAGCAGCCAAGACATTAGCGGAGGTAAATGGGAGCAGTTCTTC. This translates into CASSQDISGGKWEQFF.

The genes are TRBV20-1 and TRBJ2-7, with D perhaps matching TRBD2 (6 bases). The ends were cut back, 0 bases at V and 2 bases at J, with 20 bases in the middle. CDR1 and CDR2 from the germline V gene are DFQATT and SNEGSKA (reference sequence). CDR3 size: 17 residues. CDR3 coding DNA: TGCAGTGCTAGAGATCGCCCGCTCGGGAGCGCTCCCTACGAGCAGTACTTC. This translates into CSARDRPLGSAPYEQYF.

Turning to this clonotype: A much larger clone differs from this one at a single base, so this may be a read error. This chain joins TRBV12-3 or TRBV12-4 and TRBJ1-2; D perhaps matches TRBD1 (6 bases). This CDR3 has 16 residues. Trimming took off 5 bases at V and 0 bases at J, with 16 bases between the two ends. Here the CDR3 DNA reads TGTGCCAGCAGTCCACTTACTACAGGGACTAACTATGGCTACACCTTC. Encoded protein: CASSPLTTGTNYGYTF.

V usage is TRBV24-1 and J usage is TRBJ2-7; the D is unclear. CDR1 is KGHDR, CDR2 SFDVKD, per germline. The ends were cut back, 3 bases at V and 3 bases at J, with 8 bases in the middle. This CDR3 comprises 13 residues. CDR3 nucleotides: TGTGCCACCAGTGATAACGCCGTCTACGAGCAGTACTTC. It translates to CATSDNAVYEQYF.

The chain carries TRBV28 and TRBJ2-7; TRBD2 matches at 8 bases. The V gene's germline CDR1 is MDHEN and CDR2 SYDVKM. This CDR3 comprises 17 residues. The V gene end was trimmed by 5 bases and the J gene end by 2 bases; junction bases not matched to a gene: 14. The CDR3 is CASSPGGVAGKPYEQYF. CDR3 bases: TGTGCCAGCAGTCCCGGCGGGGTAGCGGGAAAGCCCTACGAGCAGTACTTC.

This clonotype was seen a few times. The rearrangement joins TRBV4-3 to TRBJ2-3, with D possibly being TRBD1 or TRBD2 (5 bases each). This CDR3 is built from 14 residues. Germline CDR1 reads LGHNA; CDR2 reads YSLEER. V lost 1 base, J lost 6 bases, and 11 bases lay in between. The chain's CDR3 is CASSQVRGSDTQYF. The CDR3 DNA reads as TGCGCCAGCAGCCAAGTGAGGGGATCGGATACGCAGTATTTT.

This sequence joins TRBV6-6 and TRBJ2-5; 9 nucleotides agree with TRBD1. Judging by the DNA end, TRBJ2-7 fits better; the J call may be wrong. Germline CDR1 MNHNY, CDR2 SVGAGI (reference sequence). The CDR3 consists of 16 residues. CDR3 region: CASRHGTGQGFYEQYF. CDR3 sequence (DNA): TGTGCCAGCAGGCACGGCACGGGACAGGGCTTCTACGAGCAGTACTTC.

There are a few counts of this clonotype. V and J are TRBV24-1 and TRBJ2-3; D is perhaps TRBD2 (10 bases). The V gene lost 2 bases and the J gene lost 7 bases, with 18 bases spanning the gap. The CDR3 totals 16 residues. The germline V gene has CDR1 KGHDR and CDR2 SFDVKD. For the CDR3, the DNA is TGTGCCACCAGTGATTCAGCGGGGGGGACAGGGTATACGCAGTATTTT. It yields the protein CATSDSAGGTGYTQYF.

The chain combines TRBV12-3 or TRBV12-4 with TRBJ2-2; the D gene is possibly TRBD2 (6 bases). The V end lost 3 bases, the J end lost 4 bases, and 12 bases lay between the germline ends. The CDR3 totals 15 residues. The CDR3, as DNA: TGTGCCAGCAGTTTTTCCGGGGGAGGCACCGGGGAGCTGTTTTTT. Translation gives CASSFSGGGTGELFF.

The V gene is TRBV18, the J gene TRBJ1-5; D is unclear. This CDR3 spans 13 amino acids. The germline V gene has CDR1 KGHSH and CDR2 LQKENI. The V gene lost 1 base and the J gene lost 4 bases, with 5 bases spanning the gap. CDR3 sequence (DNA): TGTGCCAGCTCACCACTGGAGAATCAGCCCCAGCATTTT. It is translated as CASSPLENQPQHF. Filled out from reference TRBV18 and TRBJ1-5, the complete variable domain reads NAGVMQNPRHLVRRRGQEARLRCSPMKGHSHVYWYRQLPEEGLKFMVYLQKENIIDESGMPKERFSAEFPKEGPSILRIQQVVRGDSAAYFCASSPLENQPQHFGDGTRLSIL.

The genes are TRBV5-1 and TRBJ2-1; 7 nucleotides agree with TRBD2. Germline loops: CDR1 SGHRS, CDR2 YFSETQ. The CDR3 consists of 15 residues. Germline trimming cut 7 bases from V and 4 bases from J; bases unmatched to any gene: 11. CDR3 residues: CASGQSGATYNEQFF. The CDR3 DNA follows: TGCGCCAGCGGCCAAAGCGGGGCCACATACAATGAGCAGTTCTTC.

The V and J genes are TRBV4-1 and TRBJ1-2; D is possibly TRBD1 (5 bases). Trimming removed 1 base at V and 2 bases at J, with 14 bases between. CDR3 length: 16 amino acids. Germline CDR1 MGHRA, CDR2 YSYEKL. CDR3 DNA sequence: TGCGCCAGCAGCCAAGGGGGAAAGACAGAAAACTATGGCTACACCTTC. Protein product: CASSQGGKTENYGYTF.

There are a few counts of this clonotype. CDR3 nucleotides: TGTGCCAGCAGTTTGTTAGGGACTTCGAATACGCAGTATTTT. Protein sequence: CASSLLGTSNTQYF. The chain uses TRBV27 and TRBJ2-3, with D tentatively TRBD2 (6 bases). The CDR3 sequence is 14 residues long. Germline loops: CDR1 MNHEY, CDR2 SMNVEV (reference sequence). V lost 3 bases and J 7 bases, leaving 14 bases between the germline ends.